This T cell receptor beta chain was identified during a study of breast tumors, draining lymph nodes, adjacent tissues. MiXCR was run by TCRdb on the multiplex PCR reads, yielding one entry per CDR3 protein. This sample has 20,000 to 25,000 distinct CDR3 sequences; around three fifths occur once, and the top ten carry 15% to 20%. Findings of the study overall: That most tumor T cells come from lymph nodes remained unproven. Tumors had less TCR diversity than lymph nodes, more than nontumor tissue. Findings are consistent with lymph node origin and intratumoral expansion of most tumor T cells. Compared with basal-like, luminal-like tumors shared significantly more repertoire with nontumor tissue.

The germline gives CDR1 SGDLS, CDR2 YYNGEE. The CDR3 is made up of 13 amino acids. On this clonotype: Its antigen is currently unknown.

Sequenced: tumor-adjacent breast tissue. The chain links TRBV9 to TRBJ2-7, with TRBD1 matching over 9 bases. The receptor was isolated from a female donor with breast cancer. Some clones in this sample may be carry-over from other donors' samples. CDR3: CAISDRGRNEQYF. CDR3 DNA sequence: TGTGCTATAAGCGACAGGGGGAGAAACGAGCAGTACTTC.